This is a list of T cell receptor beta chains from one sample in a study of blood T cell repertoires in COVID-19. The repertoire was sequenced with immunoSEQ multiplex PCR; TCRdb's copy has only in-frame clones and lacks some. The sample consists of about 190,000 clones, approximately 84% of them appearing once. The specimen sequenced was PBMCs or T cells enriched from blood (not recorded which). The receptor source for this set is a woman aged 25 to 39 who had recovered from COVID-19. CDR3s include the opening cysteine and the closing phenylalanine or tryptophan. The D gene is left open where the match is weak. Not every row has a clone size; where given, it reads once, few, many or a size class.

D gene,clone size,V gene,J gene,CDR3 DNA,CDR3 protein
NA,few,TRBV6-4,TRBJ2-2,TGTGCCAGCAGCAAAATCCCTAATATGAACACCGGGGAGCTGTTTTTT,CASSKIPNMNTGELFF
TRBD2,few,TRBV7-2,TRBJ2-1,TGTGCCAGCAGCCCCTGGACTAGCGGGAGTAATGAGCAGTTCTTC,CASSPWTSGSNEQFF
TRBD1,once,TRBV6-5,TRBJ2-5,TGTGCCAGCAGTTCCGGGACAGGGGGGGGGACCCAGTACTTC,CASSSGTGGGTQYF
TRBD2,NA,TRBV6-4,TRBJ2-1,TGTGCCAGCAGTGACTCCGGAGGTAGCGGGGTACACTCCTACAATGAGCAGTTCTTC,CASSDSGGSGVHSYNEQFF
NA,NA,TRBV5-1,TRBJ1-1,TGCGCCAGCAGCTTGGGGTACAGGGCGGCGAACACTGAAGCTTTCTTT,CASSLGYRAANTEAFF
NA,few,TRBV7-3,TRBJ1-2,TGTGCCAGCAGCTTAATGGGGGGGCCCTATGGCTACACCTTC,CASSLMGGPYGYTF
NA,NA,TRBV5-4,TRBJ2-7,TGTGCCAGCAGCTTGGGGCTAGGCTCCTACGAGCAGTACTTC,CASSLGLGSYEQYF
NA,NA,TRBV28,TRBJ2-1,TGTGCCAGCAGTCCAGCCCTTAGGGGAAATGAGCAGTTCTTC,CASSPALRGNEQFF
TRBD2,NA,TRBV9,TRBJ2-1,TGTGCCAGCAGCGCCTCTAGCGGGACCTACAATGAGCAGTTCTTC,CASSASSGTYNEQFF
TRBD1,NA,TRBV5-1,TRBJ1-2,TGCGCCAGCAGCTTGGAGGGAGTACAGGGGAGTAGCTATGGCTACACCTTC,CASSLEGVQGSSYGYTF
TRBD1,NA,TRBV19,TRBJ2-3,TGTGCCAGTAGCGGGACAGGATTTGCAGATACGCAGTATTTT,CASSGTGFADTQYF
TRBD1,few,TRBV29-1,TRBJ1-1,TGCAGCGGAGGGACAGGGAACACTGAAGCTTTCTTT,CSGGTGNTEAFF
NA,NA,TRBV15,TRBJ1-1,TGTGCCACCAGCAGAGGAGGGGGACAGAACACTGAAGCTTTCTTT,CATSRGGGQNTEAFF
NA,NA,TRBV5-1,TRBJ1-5,TGCGCCAGCAGCTTGCAACGAGGACAGCCCCAGCATTTT,CASSLQRGQPQHF
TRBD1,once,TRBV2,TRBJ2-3,TGTGCCAGCAGGCCTACAGGGGGGGATACGCAGTATTTT,CASRPTGGDTQYF